This T cell receptor beta chain was captured in a study of CD8 T cells in ankylosing spondylitis. Via MiXCR, TCRdb re-called the 5' RACE reads, giving one row per CDR3 protein. The sample lists some 92,000 distinct CDR3 sequences, roughly 27% occurring once. Per germline, CDR1 LNHDA and CDR2 SQIVND (reference sequence). The V segment lost 5 bases and the J segment 2 bases; nucleotides outside the gene matches: 5. The CDR3 is made up of 14 amino acids. The TCR was taken from a male donor with ankylosing spondylitis or in good health (not recorded which). V is TRBV19 and J is TRBJ2-5; TRBD1 matches at 7 bases. Material for sequencing was blood, either unsorted or a sorted T cell fraction (not recorded which). CDR3: CASSPMDRQETQYF. In DNA, the CDR3 is TGTGCCAGTAGTCCGATGGACAGGCAAGAGACCCAGTACTTC.